The 6 T cell receptor beta chains below all came from one sample that was sequenced in a study of a mutant IDH1 vaccine in newly diagnosed glioma. Clones were sequenced by immunoSEQ multiplex PCR, and TCRdb holds only the in-frame ones, with some missing. The repertoire holds about 40,000 clones, with approximately 80% as singletons. Time point here: week 35, safety follow-up. Topical imiquimod was applied with each vaccine dose, which held 300 ug of mutant IDH1 20-mer peptide. Their target antigens are unknown. Material: PBMCs, obtained from a glioma patient whose treatment included an IDH1 peptide vaccine. Source of these receptors: a woman in her forties or fifties with glioma.

This chain uses TRBV2 with TRBJ2-7, with D tentatively TRBD1 (5 bases). The length of the CDR3 is 13 residues. The V end lost 8 bases, the J end lost 4 bases, and 15 bases lay between the germline ends. Germline CDR1 is SNHLY and CDR2 is FYNNEI. The DNA for the CDR3 is TGTGCCAGCCAGACACAGGTGACATACGAGCAGTACTTC. This sequence encodes CASQTQVTYEQYF.

The rearrangement links TRBV6-5 to TRBJ1-2; the match to TRBD1 covers 8 bases. CDR3 length equals 12 residues. J gave up 6 bases and V 4 bases, and 1 base lay outside the gene matches. The germline V gene encodes CDR1 MNHEY and CDR2 SVGAGI. The CDR3 protein is CASSWDRNGYTF. CDR3 DNA: TGTGCCAGCAGTTGGGACAGGAATGGCTACACCTTC.

The chain carries TRBV27 and TRBJ1-2; D not certain. Germline V gene sequence: CDR1 MNHEY, CDR2 SMNVEV (reference sequence). Trimming cost V 3 bases and J 8 bases, with 13 bases left between them. The CDR3 covers 13 residues. CDR3 residues: CASSLGLSGGYTF. The CDR3, as DNA: TGTGCCAGCAGTTTGGGTCTATCGGGAGGCTACACCTTC.

The CDR3 DNA sequence: TGTGCCAGCAGTGAATCTTGGGGGGTTTCAACTAATGAAAAACTGTTTTTT. It is translated as CASSESWGVSTNEKLFF. This chain uses TRBV6-1 with TRBJ1-4, with D possibly being TRBD1 (5 bases). The CDR3 is 17 amino acids. The ends were cut back, 2 bases at V and 0 bases at J, with 13 bases in the middle. CDR1 and CDR2 (germline): MNHNS, SASEGT.

This CDR3 is CASSELAGLQETQYF. CDR3 DNA: TGTGCCAGCAGCGAACTAGCGGGGCTTCAAGAGACCCAGTACTTC. The chain carries TRBV9 and TRBJ2-5; TRBD2 matches 10 bases. After removal of 3 bases from V and 2 bases from J, the junction contained 4 bases not matched to a gene. Germline V lookup: CDR1 SGDLS, CDR2 YYNGEE. This CDR3 contains 15 residues.

The V call is TRBV4-1, the J call TRBJ2-7; D may be TRBD2 (5 bases). Trimming shortened V by 5 bases and J by 5 bases, and 13 bases separated the two germline ends. From germline, CDR1 is MGHRA and CDR2 YSYEKL. This CDR3 region has 13 residues. The CDR3: CASSRLFGDEQYF. In nucleotides, the CDR3 is TGCGCCAGCAGCAGACTTTTCGGGGACGAGCAGTACTTC.